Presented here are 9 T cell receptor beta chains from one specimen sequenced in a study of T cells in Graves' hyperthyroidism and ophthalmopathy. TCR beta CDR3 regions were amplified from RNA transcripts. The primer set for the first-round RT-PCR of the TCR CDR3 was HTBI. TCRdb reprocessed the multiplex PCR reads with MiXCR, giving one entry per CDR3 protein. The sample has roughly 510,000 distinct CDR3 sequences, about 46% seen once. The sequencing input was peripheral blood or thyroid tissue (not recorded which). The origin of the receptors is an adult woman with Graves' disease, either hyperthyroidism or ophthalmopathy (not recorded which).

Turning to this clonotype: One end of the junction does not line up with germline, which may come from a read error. The CDR3 nucleotides are TGTGCCAGCAGCTCGTACAGGGACACCATATATTTT. Translated, it gives CASSSYRDTIYF. The chain carries TRBV29-1 and TRBJ1-3, with a tentative D call TRBD1 (6 bases). Per the germline V gene, CDR1 is SQVTM and CDR2 is ANQGSEA. The CDR3 length is 12 residues.

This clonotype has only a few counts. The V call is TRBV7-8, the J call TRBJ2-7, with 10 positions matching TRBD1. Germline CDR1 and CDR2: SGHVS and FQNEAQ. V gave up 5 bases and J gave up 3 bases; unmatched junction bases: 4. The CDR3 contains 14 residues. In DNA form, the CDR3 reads TGTGCCAGCAGCCACTGGACAGGGGGCTACGAGCAGTACTTC. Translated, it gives CASSHWTGGYEQYF.

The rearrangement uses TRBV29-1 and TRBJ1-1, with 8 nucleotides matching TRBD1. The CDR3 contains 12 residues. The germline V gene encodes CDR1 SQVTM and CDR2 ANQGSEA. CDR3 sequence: CSFRGPDTEAFF. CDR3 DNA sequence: TGCAGTTTCAGGGGGCCCGACACTGAAGCTTTCTTT.

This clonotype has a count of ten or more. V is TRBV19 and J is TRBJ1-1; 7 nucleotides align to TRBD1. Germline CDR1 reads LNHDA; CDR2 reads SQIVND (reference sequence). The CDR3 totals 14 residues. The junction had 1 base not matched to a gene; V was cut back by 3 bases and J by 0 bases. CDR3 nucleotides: TGTGCCAGTAGTATTACAGGGGTGAACACTGAAGCTTTCTTT. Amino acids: CASSITGVNTEAFF.

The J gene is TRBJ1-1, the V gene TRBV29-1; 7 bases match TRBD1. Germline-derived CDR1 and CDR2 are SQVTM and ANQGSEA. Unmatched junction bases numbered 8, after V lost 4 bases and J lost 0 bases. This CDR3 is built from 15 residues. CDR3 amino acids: CSVGRGRLMNTEAFF. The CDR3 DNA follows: TGCAGCGTTGGCAGGGGGAGATTGATGAACACTGAAGCTTTCTTT. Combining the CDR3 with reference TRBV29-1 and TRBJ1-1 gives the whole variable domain SAVISQKPSRDICQRGTSLTIQCQVDSQVTMMFWYRQQPGQSLTLIATANQGSEATYESGFVIDKFPISRPNLTFSTLTVSNMSPEDSSIYLCSVGRGRLMNTEAFFGQGTRLTVV.

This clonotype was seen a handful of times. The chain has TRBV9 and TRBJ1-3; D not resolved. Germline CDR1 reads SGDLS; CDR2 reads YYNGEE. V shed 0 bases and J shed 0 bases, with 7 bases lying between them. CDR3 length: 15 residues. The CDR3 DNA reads TGTGCCAGCAGCGTAGAGGGTCGCTCTGGAAACACCATATATTTT. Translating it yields CASSVEGRSGNTIYF.

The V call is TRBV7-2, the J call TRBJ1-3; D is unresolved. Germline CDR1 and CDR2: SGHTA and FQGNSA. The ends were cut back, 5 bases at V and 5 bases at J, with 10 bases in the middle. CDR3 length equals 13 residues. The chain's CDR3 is CASSAGDRNTIYF. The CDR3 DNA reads TGTGCCAGCAGCGCAGGCGATCGAAACACCATATATTTT.

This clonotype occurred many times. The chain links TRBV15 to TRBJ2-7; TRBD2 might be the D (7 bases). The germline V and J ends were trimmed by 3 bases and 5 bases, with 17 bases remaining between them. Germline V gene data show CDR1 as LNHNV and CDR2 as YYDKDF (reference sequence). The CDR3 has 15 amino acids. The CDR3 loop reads CATSRETQGRDEQYF. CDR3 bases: TGTGCCACCAGCAGGGAAACCCAGGGGAGGGACGAGCAGTACTTC.

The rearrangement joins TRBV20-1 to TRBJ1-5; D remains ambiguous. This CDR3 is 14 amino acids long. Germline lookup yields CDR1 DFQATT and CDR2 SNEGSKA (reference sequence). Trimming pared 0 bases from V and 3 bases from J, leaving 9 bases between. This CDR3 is CSARDGGYNQPQHF. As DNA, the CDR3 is TGCAGTGCTAGAGATGGAGGTTACAATCAGCCCCAGCATTTT.